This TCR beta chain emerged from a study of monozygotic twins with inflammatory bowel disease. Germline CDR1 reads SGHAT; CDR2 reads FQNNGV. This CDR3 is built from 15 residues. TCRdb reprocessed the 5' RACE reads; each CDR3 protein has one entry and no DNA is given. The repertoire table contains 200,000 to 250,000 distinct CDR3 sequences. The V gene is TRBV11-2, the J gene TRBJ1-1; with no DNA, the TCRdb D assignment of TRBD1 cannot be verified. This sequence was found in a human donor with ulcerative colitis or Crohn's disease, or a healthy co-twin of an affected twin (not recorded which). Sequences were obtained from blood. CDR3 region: CASSPGGRGDTEAFF.